The present TCR beta chain was sequenced within a study of T-cell reconstitution after alpha-beta-depleted transplantation in children. Study-wide points: Where alpha-beta T cells came from about two months after transplant was reportedly several hundred expanded graft clones. There were some patients whose high TCRbeta diversity at day 60 came from surviving recipient T cells and thymic progenitors. Diversity and T-cell counts at one year after transplant derived mostly from new T cells.

This CDR3 is 14 amino acids long. Per germline, CDR1 SGHRS and CDR2 YFSETQ. The J segment lost 2 bases and the V segment lost 9 bases, leaving 9 bases of the junction unmatched. This clonotype has a handful of counts. The antigen is not known. The TCRbeta library incorporated unique molecular identifiers. TCRdb redid the calling of the PCR reads with MiXCR, one entry per CDR3 protein. The data show 200,000 to 250,000 distinct CDR3 sequences, under 8.5% seen once. The input for sequencing was PBMCs, taken before TCRalphabeta/CD19-depleted stem cell transplant. This TCR came from a boy aged 2 to 10 with acute lymphoblastic leukemia, due to receive a stem cell transplant. V and J are TRBV5-1 and TRBJ2-3, with 7 bases matching TRBD2. DNA for the CDR3: TGCGCCACCAAGGTGGGGACTAACACAGATACGCAGTATTTT. Translating it yields CATKVGTNTDTQYF.